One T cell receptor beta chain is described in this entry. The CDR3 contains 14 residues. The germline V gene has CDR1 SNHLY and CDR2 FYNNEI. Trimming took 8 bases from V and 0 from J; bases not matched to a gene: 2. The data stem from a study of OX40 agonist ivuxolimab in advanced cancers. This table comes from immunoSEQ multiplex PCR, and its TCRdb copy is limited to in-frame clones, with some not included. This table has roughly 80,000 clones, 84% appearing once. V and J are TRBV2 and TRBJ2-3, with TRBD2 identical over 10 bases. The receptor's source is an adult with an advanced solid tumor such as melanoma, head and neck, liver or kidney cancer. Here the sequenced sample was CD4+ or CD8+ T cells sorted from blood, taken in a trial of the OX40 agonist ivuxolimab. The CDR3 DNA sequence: TGTGCCAGCCGGACTAGCGGTAGCACAGATACGCAGTATTTT. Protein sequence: CASRTSGSTDTQYF.